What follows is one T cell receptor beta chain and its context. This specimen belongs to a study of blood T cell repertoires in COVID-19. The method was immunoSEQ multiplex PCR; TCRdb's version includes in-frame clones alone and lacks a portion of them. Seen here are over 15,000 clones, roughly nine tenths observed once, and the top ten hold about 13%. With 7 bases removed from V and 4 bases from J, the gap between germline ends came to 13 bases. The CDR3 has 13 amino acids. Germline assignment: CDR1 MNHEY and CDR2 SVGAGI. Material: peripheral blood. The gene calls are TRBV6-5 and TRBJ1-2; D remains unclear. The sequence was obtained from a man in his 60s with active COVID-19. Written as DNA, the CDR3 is TGTGCCAGCATCAAACCCGGGAGCTATGGCTACACCTTC. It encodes CASIKPGSYGYTF.